This T cell receptor (beta chain) was found in a study of T cell responses to AZD1222 COVID-19 vaccine. General observations from the study: Unmutated variant regions reportedly attract nearly half of all spike-specific TCRs. Most donors were white British, females outnumbered males, and clonal diversity was possibly underestimated.

Measured with immunoSEQ multiplex PCR; TCRdb has only the in-frame clones, and not every one. Of about 140,000 clones in the sample, over 90% were seen once. On this clone itself: Its antigen is currently unknown.

Germline V gene sequence: CDR1 SQVTM, CDR2 ANQGSEA. This CDR3 spans 13 amino acids. V shed 4 bases and J shed 0 bases, with 10 bases lying between them. V is TRBV29-1 and J is TRBJ2-7; D is possibly TRBD2 (5 bases). This material consisted of peripheral blood, taken on day 0 of AZD1222 vaccination. The source of this sequence is an adult in good health. CDR3: CSVGSVGSYEQYF. Here the CDR3 DNA reads TGCAGCGTTGGTAGCGTCGGCTCCTACGAGCAGTACTTC.